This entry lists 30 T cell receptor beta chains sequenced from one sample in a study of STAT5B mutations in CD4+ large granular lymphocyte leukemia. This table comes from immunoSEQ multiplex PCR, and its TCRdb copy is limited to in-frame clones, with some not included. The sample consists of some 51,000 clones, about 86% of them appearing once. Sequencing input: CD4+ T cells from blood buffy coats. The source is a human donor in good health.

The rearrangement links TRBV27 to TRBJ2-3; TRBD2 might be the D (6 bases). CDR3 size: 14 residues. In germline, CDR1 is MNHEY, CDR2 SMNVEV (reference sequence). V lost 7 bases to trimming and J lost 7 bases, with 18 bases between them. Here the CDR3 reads CASNHLGGDYTQYF. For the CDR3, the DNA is TGTGCCAGCAATCATTTGGGCGGGGACTATACGCAGTATTTT.

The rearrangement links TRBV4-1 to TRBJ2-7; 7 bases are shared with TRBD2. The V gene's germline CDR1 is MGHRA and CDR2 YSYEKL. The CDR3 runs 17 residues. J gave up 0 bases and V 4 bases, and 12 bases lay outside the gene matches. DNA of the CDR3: TGCGCCAGCAGCCTCCCGAAGACAGCGGGGACCTCCTACGAGCAGTACTTC. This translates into CASSLPKTAGTSYEQYF.

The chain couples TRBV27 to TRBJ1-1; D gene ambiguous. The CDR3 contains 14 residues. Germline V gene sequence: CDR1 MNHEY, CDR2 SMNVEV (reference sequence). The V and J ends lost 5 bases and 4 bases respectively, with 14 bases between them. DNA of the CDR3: TGTGCCAGCAGTATAACCCGAGGAGGCACTGAAGCTTTCTTT. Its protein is CASSITRGGTEAFF.

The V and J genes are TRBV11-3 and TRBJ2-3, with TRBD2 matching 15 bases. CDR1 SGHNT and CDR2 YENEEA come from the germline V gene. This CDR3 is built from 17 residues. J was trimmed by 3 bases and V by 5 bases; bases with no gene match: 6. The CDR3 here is CASSKGLAGGVTDTQYF. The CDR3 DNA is TGTGCCAGCAGCAAGGGACTAGCGGGGGGAGTGACAGATACGCAGTATTTT.

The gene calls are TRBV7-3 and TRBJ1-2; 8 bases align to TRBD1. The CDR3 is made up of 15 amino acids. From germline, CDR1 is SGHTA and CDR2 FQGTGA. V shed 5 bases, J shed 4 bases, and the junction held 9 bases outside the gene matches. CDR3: CASSEGGQAIYGYTF. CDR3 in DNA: TGTGCCAGCAGCGAAGGGGGACAGGCAATCTATGGCTACACCTTC.

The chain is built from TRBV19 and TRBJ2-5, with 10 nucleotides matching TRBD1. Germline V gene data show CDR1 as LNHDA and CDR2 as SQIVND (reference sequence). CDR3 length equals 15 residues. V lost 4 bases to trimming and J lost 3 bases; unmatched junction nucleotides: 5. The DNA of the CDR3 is TGTGCCAGTAGTACTTGGGGACAGGGGAAAGAGACCCAGTACTTC. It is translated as CASSTWGQGKETQYF.

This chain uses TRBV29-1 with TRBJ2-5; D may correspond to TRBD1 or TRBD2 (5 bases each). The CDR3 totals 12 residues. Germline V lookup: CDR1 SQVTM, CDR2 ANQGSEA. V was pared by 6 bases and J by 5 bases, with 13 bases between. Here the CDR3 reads CSVARGDETQYF. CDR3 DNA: TGCAGCGTAGCCAGAGGGGATGAGACCCAGTACTTC.

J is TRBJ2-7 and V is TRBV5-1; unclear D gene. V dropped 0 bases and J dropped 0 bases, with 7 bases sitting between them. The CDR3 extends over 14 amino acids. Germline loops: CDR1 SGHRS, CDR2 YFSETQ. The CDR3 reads CASSLGSSSYEQYF. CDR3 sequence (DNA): TGCGCCAGCAGCTTGGGTTCCAGCTCCTACGAGCAGTACTTC. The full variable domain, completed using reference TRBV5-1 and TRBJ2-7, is KAGVTQTPRYLIKTRGQQVTLSCSPISGHRSVSWYQQTPGQGLQFLFEYFSETQRNKGNFPGRFSGRQFSNSRSEMNVSTLELGDSALYLCASSLGSSSYEQYFGPGTRLTVT.

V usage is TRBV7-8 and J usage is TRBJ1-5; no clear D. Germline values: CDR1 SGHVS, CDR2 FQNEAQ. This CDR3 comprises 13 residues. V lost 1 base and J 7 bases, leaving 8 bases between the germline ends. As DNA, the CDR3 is TGTGCCAGCAGCTTAGGTGATAGACAGCCCCAGCATTTT. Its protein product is CASSLGDRQPQHF.

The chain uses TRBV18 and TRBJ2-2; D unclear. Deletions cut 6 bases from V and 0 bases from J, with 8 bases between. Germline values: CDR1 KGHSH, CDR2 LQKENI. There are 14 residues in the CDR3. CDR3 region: CASSLRPNTGELFF. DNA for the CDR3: TGTGCCAGCTCGCTCCGTCCGAACACCGGGGAGCTGTTTTTT.

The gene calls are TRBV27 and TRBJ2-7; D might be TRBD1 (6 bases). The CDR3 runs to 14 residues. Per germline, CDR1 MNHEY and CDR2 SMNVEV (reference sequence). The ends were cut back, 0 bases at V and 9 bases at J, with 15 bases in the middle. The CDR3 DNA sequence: TGTGCCAGCAGTTTATCGGAAACAGGGACGGGGCAGTACTTC. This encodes CASSLSETGTGQYF.

The CDR3 DNA reads TGTGCCAGCAGTCGGCCCCAGGATTTCTATGGCTACACCTTC. It encodes CASSRPQDFYGYTF. V and J are TRBV7-9 and TRBJ1-2; D is unclear. V gave up 6 bases and J gave up 4 bases, with 15 bases separating them. Germline assignment: CDR1 SEHNR and CDR2 FQNEAQ (reference sequence). The CDR3 covers 14 residues.

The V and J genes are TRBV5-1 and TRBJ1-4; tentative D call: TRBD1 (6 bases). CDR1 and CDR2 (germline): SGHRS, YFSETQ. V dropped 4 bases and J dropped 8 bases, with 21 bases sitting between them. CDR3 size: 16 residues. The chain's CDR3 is CASSGGTRGLLEKLFF. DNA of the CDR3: TGCGCCAGCAGCGGGGGGACACGGGGGCTTTTGGAAAAACTGTTTTTT.

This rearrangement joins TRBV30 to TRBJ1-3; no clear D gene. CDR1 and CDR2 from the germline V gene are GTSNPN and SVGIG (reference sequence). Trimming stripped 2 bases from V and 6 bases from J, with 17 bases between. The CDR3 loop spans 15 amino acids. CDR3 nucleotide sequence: TGTGCCTGGAGTAGGTCGGTTCCTAGGAAAAACACCATATATTTT. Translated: CAWSRSVPRKNTIYF.

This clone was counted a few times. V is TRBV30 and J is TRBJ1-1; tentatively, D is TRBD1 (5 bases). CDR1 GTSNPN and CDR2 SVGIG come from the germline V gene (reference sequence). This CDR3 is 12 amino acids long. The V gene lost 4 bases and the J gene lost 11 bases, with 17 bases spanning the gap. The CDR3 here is CAWNAHGGGAFF. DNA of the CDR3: TGTGCCTGGAACGCACATGGGGGAGGGGCTTTCTTT.

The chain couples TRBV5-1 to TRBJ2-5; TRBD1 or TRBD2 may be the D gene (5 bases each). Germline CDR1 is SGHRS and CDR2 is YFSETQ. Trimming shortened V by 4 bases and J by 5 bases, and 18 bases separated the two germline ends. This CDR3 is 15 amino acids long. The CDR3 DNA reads TGCGCCAGCAGCCGGGGACGGTCGATCGAGGAGACCCAGTACTTC. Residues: CASSRGRSIEETQYF. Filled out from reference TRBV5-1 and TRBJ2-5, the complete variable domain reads KAGVTQTPRYLIKTRGQQVTLSCSPISGHRSVSWYQQTPGQGLQFLFEYFSETQRNKGNFPGRFSGRQFSNSRSEMNVSTLELGDSALYLCASSRGRSIEETQYFGPGTRLLVL.

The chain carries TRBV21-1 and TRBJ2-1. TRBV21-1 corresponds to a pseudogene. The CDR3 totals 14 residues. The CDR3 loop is CASSKPRARYEQFF. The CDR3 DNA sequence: TGTGCCAGCAGCAAGCCCCGGGCAAGGTATGAGCAGTTCTTC.

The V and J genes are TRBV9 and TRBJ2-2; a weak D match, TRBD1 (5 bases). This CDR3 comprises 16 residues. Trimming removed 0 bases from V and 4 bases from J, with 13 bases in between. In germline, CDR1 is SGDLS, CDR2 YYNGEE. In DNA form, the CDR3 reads TGTGCCAGCAGCGTAGAGCCAGGGCAGAGCACCGGGGAGCTGTTTTTT. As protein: CASSVEPGQSTGELFF.

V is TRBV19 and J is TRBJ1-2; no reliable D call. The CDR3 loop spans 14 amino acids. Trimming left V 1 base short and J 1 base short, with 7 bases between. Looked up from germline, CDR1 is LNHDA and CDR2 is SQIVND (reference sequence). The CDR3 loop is CASSIGAVNYGYTF. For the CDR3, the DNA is TGTGCCAGTAGTATAGGTGCGGTTAACTATGGCTACACCTTC.

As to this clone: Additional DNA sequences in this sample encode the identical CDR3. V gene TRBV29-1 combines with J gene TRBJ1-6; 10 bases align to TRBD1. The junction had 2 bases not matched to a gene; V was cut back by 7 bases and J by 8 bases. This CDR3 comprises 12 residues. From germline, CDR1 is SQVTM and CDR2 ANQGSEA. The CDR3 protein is CSAGTGDSPLHF. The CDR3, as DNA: TGCAGCGCGGGGACAGGGGATTCACCCCTCCACTTT.

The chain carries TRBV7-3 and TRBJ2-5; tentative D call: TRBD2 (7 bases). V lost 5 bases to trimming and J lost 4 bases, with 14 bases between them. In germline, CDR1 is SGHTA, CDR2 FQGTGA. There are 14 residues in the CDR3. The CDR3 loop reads CASSRGGGLETQYF. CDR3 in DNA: TGTGCCAGCAGCCGAGGGGGGGGGCTAGAGACCCAGTACTTC. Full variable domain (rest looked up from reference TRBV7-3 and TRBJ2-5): GAGVSQTPSNKVTEKGKYVELRCDPISGHTALYWYRQSLGQGPEFLIYFQGTGAADDSGLPNDRFFAVRPEGSVSTLKIQRTERGDSAVYLCASSRGGGLETQYFGPGTRLLVL.

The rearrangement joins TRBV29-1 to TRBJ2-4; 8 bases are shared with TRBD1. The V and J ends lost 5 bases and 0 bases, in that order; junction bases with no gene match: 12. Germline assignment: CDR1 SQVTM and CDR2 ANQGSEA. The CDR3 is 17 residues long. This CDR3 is CSVQDRAASLAKNIQYF. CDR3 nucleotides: TGCAGCGTTCAGGACAGGGCCGCCTCCTTAGCCAAAAACATTCAGTACTTC.

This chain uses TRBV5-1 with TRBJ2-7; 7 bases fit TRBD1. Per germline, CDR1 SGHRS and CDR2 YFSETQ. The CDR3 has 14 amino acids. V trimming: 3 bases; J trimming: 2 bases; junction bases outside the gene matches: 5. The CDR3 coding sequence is TGCGCCAGCAGCTCCCGGGACAGAGCCTACGAGCAGTACTTC. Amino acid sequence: CASSSRDRAYEQYF.

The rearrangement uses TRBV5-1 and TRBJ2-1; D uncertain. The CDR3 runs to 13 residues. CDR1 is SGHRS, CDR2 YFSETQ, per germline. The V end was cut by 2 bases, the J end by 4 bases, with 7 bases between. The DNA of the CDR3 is TGCGCCAGCAGCTTTATGCGTTACAATGAGCAGTTCTTC. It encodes CASSFMRYNEQFF.

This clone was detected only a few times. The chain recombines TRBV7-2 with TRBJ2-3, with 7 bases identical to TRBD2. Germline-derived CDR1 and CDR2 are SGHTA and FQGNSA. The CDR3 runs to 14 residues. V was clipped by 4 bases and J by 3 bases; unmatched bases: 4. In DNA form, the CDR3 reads TGTGCCAGCAGCTATGGACTAGATACAGATACGCAGTATTTT. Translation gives CASSYGLDTDTQYF.

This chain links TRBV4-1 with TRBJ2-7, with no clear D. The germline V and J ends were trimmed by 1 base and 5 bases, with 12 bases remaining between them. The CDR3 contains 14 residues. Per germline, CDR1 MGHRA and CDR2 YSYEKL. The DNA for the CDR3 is TGCGCCAGCAGCCAAGCTACTTCAGGCGACGAGCAGTACTTC. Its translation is CASSQATSGDEQYF.

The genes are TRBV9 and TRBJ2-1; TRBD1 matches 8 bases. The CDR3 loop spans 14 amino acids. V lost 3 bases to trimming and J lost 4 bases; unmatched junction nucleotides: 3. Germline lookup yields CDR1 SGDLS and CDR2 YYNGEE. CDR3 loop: CASSGGQGYNEQFF. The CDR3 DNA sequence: TGTGCCAGCAGCGGAGGACAGGGATACAATGAGCAGTTCTTC.

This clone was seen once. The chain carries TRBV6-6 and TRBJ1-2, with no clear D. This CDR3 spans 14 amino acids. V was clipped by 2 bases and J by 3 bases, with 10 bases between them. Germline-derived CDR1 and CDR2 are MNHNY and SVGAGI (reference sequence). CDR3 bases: TGTGCCAGCAGTTACCTATCAAGGGACTATGGCTACACCTTC. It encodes CASSYLSRDYGYTF.

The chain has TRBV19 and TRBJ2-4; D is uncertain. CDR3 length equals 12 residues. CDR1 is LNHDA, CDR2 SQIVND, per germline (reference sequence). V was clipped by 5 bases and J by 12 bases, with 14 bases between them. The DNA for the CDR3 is TGTGCCAGTAGTGCGACCGTCTGGTATCAGTACTTC. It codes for CASSATVWYQYF.

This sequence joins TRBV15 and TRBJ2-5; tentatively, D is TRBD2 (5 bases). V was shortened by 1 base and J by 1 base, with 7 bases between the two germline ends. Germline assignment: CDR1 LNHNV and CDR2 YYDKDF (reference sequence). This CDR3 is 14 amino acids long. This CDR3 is CATSRGGIQETQYF. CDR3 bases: TGTGCCACCAGCAGAGGAGGGATCCAAGAGACCCAGTACTTC.